These 28 T cell receptor beta chains were all obtained from the same sample, sequenced in a study of tumor and adjacent non-tumor tissue in lung cancer. The library came from three nested PCR rounds adapted from ARM-PCR protocols. TCRdb independently ran MiXCR on the multiplex PCR reads; one entry per CDR3 protein. The sample lists roughly 220,000 distinct CDR3 sequences, about 76% occurring once. The template was RNA from unsorted bulk tissue. Sequenced material: lung tumor tissue. These receptors all come from a man in his sixties with non-small cell lung cancer.

This clonotype came up once. The CDR3 carries no conserved terminal phenylalanine or tryptophan, so it likely arises from a read error. The V call is TRBV12-3 or TRBV12-4, the J call TRBJ1-1; TRBD1 matches at 7 bases. The J segment lost 5 bases and the V segment lost 1 base, leaving 7 bases of the junction unmatched. The length of the CDR3 is 15 residues. The CDR3 DNA is TGTGCCAGCAGTTTAGTTTTCAGGGGGAGTACTGAAGCTTTCTCT. Translated, it gives CASSLVFRGSTEAFS.

About this clonotype: At one end the junction does not follow the germline gene, possibly because of a read error. V usage is TRBV11-1 and J usage is TRBJ2-1, with TRBD2 matching over 9 bases. Germline V gives CDR1 SGHAT, CDR2 FQDESV (reference sequence). CDR3 length: 17 amino acids. CDR3 sequence: CASSLSRLAGCNIEQSF. The CDR3 nucleotides read TGTGCCAGCAGCTTATCTCGGCTAGCGGGATGCAACATTGAGCAGTCCTTC.

The genes are TRBV12-3 or TRBV12-4 and TRBJ2-7; TRBD1 aligns across 7 bases. The CDR3 length is 14 residues. Trimming at V came to 8 bases and at J to 4 bases, leaving 11 bases not matched to a gene. This CDR3 is CASRGQAFLYEQYF. CDR3 nucleotide sequence: TGTGCCAGCCGTGGACAGGCATTCTTATACGAGCAGTACTTC.

In the case of this clonotype: The junction departs from germline at one end; a sequencing error may be responsible. The chain employs TRBV5-4 and TRBJ1-2; D is undetermined. The CDR3 loop spans 12 amino acids. Germline CDR1 is SGHNT and CDR2 is YYREEE (reference sequence). CDR3 sequence reads: CAGSLELGGYTF. CDR3 in DNA: TGTGCCGGCAGCTTGGAACTCGGTGGCTACACCTTC.

Worth noting for this clonotype: A much bigger clone sits one base away, suggesting this may be a read error. The CDR3 is CANSYSAGLVADTQYF. CDR3 in DNA: TGTGCCAACAGTTACTCGGCGGGACTAGTTGCAGATACGCAGTATTTT. The chain has TRBV6-2 or TRBV6-3 and TRBJ2-3; TRBD2 matches 8 bases. From germline, CDR1 is MNHEY and CDR2 SVGEGT. The CDR3 totals 16 residues.

Turning to this clonotype: At one end the junction does not follow the germline gene, possibly because of a read error. The V gene is TRBV6-2 or TRBV6-3, the J gene TRBJ1-5, with 8 nucleotides matching TRBD1. This CDR3 has 14 amino acids. Germline CDR1 is MNHEY and CDR2 is SVGEGT. The CDR3 region has the DNA TGTGACAGCAGAGGTGTGGGACAGGAATCAGCCCAGCATTTT. Protein product: CDSRGVGQESAQHF.

Details on this clonotype: A much larger clone sits a single nucleotide away, making a read error possible. The CDR3 sequence is CSVQKCSGNTIYF. Here the CDR3 DNA reads TGCAGCGTCCAAAAGTGCTCTGGAAACACCATATATTTT. The chain joins TRBV29-1 to TRBJ1-3; D unresolved. Germline CDR1 and CDR2: SQVTM and ANQGSEA. V lost 6 bases to trimming and J lost 0 bases, with 9 bases between them. CDR3 size: 13 residues.

This clonotype has just a few counts. The chain combines TRBV18 with TRBJ2-3, with D perhaps matching TRBD2 (5 bases). The germline V gene has CDR1 KGHSH and CDR2 LQKENI. V was clipped by 1 base and J by 2 bases, with 13 bases between them. This CDR3 comprises 16 residues. CDR3 loop: CASSPLASTDTDTQYF. Written as DNA, the CDR3 is TGTGCCAGCTCACCACTAGCGTCAACCGACACAGATACGCAGTATTTT.

This clonotype occurred a few times. V usage is TRBV7-9 and J usage is TRBJ2-2; D is undetermined. The CDR3 spans 14 residues. V lost 1 base and J 3 bases, leaving 6 bases between the germline ends. The germline V gene has CDR1 SEHNR and CDR2 FQNEAQ (reference sequence). The DNA for the CDR3 is TGTGCCAGCAGCTTAGGACTGTACACCGGGGAGCTGTTTTTT. It codes for CASSLGLYTGELFF.

This clonotype was recorded at least ten times. The CDR3 region has the DNA TGCAGTGCTAACCTACAGGGTTATGGCTACACCTTC. This sequence encodes CSANLQGYGYTF. The rearrangement joins TRBV20-1 to TRBJ1-2; a possible D gene is TRBD1 (6 bases). The CDR3 runs to 12 residues. Between the trimmed V and J ends, which lost 4 bases and 5 bases, there was a span of 11 bases. CDR1 is DFQATT, CDR2 SNEGSKA, per germline (reference sequence).

J is TRBJ2-7 and V is TRBV4-3, with D perhaps matching TRBD1 or TRBD2 (5 bases each). The CDR3 has 15 amino acids. The ends were cut back, 7 bases at V and 1 base at J, with 17 bases in the middle. Germline V gene sequence: CDR1 LGHNA, CDR2 YSLEER. The CDR3 sequence: CASNHGGQGSYEQYF. The CDR3 bases are TGCGCCAGCAACCACGGCGGGCAGGGATCCTACGAGCAGTACTTC.

This clonotype was counted a single time. A much larger clone sits a single nucleotide away, making a read error possible. The V call is TRBV20-1, the J call TRBJ1-5; TRBD1 matches at 9 bases. V trimming: 7 bases; J trimming: 2 bases; junction bases outside the gene matches: 18. The CDR3 length is 18 residues. Germline V gene lookup returns CDR1 DFQATT and CDR2 SNEGSKA (reference sequence). In DNA, the CDR3 is TGCAGTGTAGTGGTGGGGACAGGGAGGAACGTGGGCAATCAGCCCCAGCATTTT. It translates to CSVVVGTGRNVGNQPQHF.

To note about this clonotype: A read error may explain this, as a much larger clone is one base away. The chain is built from TRBV4-2 and TRBJ2-4; D is ambiguous. Looked up from germline, CDR1 is LGHNA and CDR2 is YNFKEQ. The CDR3 length is 16 residues. The germline V and J ends were trimmed by 0 bases and 0 bases, with 9 bases remaining between them. DNA for the CDR3: TGTGCCAGCAGCCAAGATATAATAGAAGCCAAAAACATTCAGTACTTC. Translation gives CASSQDIIEAKNIQYF.

This clonotype has a count of ten or more. The rearrangement links TRBV11-2 to TRBJ2-7, with 9 bases identical to TRBD2. Germline values: CDR1 SGHAT, CDR2 FQNNGV. Unmatched junction bases numbered 8, after V lost 5 bases and J lost 6 bases. This CDR3 is 14 amino acids long. The CDR3 sequence: CASSLWRGGLEQYF. The DNA for the CDR3 is TGTGCCAGCAGCCTTTGGCGGGGGGGTCTCGAGCAGTACTTC.

V usage is TRBV5-4 and J usage is TRBJ2-5, with TRBD2 matching over 8 bases. The CDR3 has 16 amino acids. The germline V gene encodes CDR1 SGHNT and CDR2 YYREEE (reference sequence). Trimming removed 4 bases from V and 7 bases from J; junction bases left unmatched: 15. The CDR3 spells CASSLRTSWVGGTQYF. The DNA of the CDR3 is TGTGCCAGCAGCCTTAGGACTAGCTGGGTGGGGGGGACCCAGTACTTC.

In regard to this clonotype: At one boundary the junction diverges from the germline segment, which might be a read error. V usage is TRBV20-1 and J usage is TRBJ2-7; 9 bases agree with TRBD2. The CDR3 contains 12 residues. Germline V gene sequence: CDR1 DFQATT, CDR2 SNEGSKA (reference sequence). CDR3 nucleotide sequence: TGCAGTACAATCGGGGCTAGCGGGGAGCACTACTTC. The encoded protein is CSTIGASGEHYF.

This sequence joins TRBV5-1 and TRBJ1-2; tentative D call: TRBD1 (5 bases). V lost 0 bases, J lost 7 bases, and 16 bases lay in between. This CDR3 has 15 residues. Germline V CDR1 and CDR2: SGHRS, YFSETQ. The CDR3 here is CASSLAQGTYSGYTF. DNA of the CDR3: TGCGCCAGCAGCTTGGCTCAAGGGACTTACTCTGGCTACACCTTC.

This clonotype was found a few times. An end of the junction does not agree with germline; a read error may underlie this. The chain links TRBV12-3 or TRBV12-4 to TRBJ2-3, with D unclear. CDR3 size: 13 residues. The CDR3 loop is CVSTPVSTDTQYF. In nucleotides, the CDR3 is TGTGTCAGCACACCCGTGAGCACAGATACGCAGTATTTT.

This clonotype was observed many times. J is TRBJ1-2 and V is TRBV6-6, with TRBD1 matching over 9 bases. CDR1 is MNHNY, CDR2 SVGAGI, per germline (reference sequence). J was trimmed by 8 bases and V by 0 bases; bases with no gene match: 10. This CDR3 is built from 16 residues. The chain's CDR3 is CASSYSGQGGSRGYTF. DNA for the CDR3: TGTGCCAGCAGTTACTCGGGACAGGGAGGGAGTCGGGGCTACACCTTC.

Points on this clonotype: This may arise from a read error, as a much more abundant clone is one base away. This chain joins TRBV20-1 and TRBJ1-5, with D tentatively TRBD1 (6 bases). Germline CDR1 reads DFQATT; CDR2 reads SNEGSKA (reference sequence). The CDR3 sequence is 16 residues long. V lost 0 bases and J lost 6, with 18 bases in between. This CDR3 reads CSARDGGRVGVQPQHF. The CDR3 bases are TGCAGTGCTAGAGATGGGGGCAGGGTTGGGGTTCAGCCCCAGCATTTT.

As concerns this clonotype: Possible read error: a much larger clone is one base away. This rearrangement joins TRBV7-8 to TRBJ2-3; 12 bases fit TRBD2. The V gene's germline CDR1 is SGHVS and CDR2 FQNEAQ. After removal of 5 bases from V and 2 bases from J, the junction contained 5 bases not matched to a gene. The CDR3 length is 16 residues. CDR3 sequence (DNA): TGTGCCAGCAGCCCTTGGACTAGCGGGGCCACAGATACGCAGTATTTT. It encodes CASSPWTSGATDTQYF.

This clonotype was seen only a few times. The V and J genes are TRBV6-2 or TRBV6-3 and TRBJ2-1, with 12 bases aligning to TRBD2. Losses at the gene ends were 2 bases for V and 7 bases for J; bases not matched to a gene: 3. This CDR3 comprises 15 residues. Germline CDR1 and CDR2: MNHEY and SVGEGT. The CDR3 DNA reads as TGTGCCAGCAGTTACATAGGGACTAGCGGGAATGAGCAGTTCTTC. It yields the protein CASSYIGTSGNEQFF.

This chain uses TRBV6-1 with TRBJ1-5; maybe TRBD1 (5 bases). This CDR3 spans 16 amino acids. Trimming removed 6 bases from V and 6 bases from J, with 21 bases in between. Germline V gene lookup returns CDR1 MNHNS and CDR2 SASEGT. The CDR3 DNA reads TGTGCCAGCAGACCCGGCGGGGGGTATAGTAGTCAGCCCCAGCATTTT. Its translation is CASRPGGGYSSQPQHF.

To note about this clonotype: Possible read error: a much larger clone is one base away. No conserved phenylalanine or tryptophan ends this CDR3, so it is likely a read error. The chain carries TRBV5-4 and TRBJ2-6; 9 nucleotides align to TRBD2. Looked up from germline, CDR1 is SGHNT and CDR2 is YYREEE (reference sequence). With 3 bases clipped from V and 0 bases from J, the junction kept 4 bases outside the gene matches. This CDR3 spans 17 amino acids. The CDR3, as DNA: TGTGCCAGCAGCTCTTCGACTAGCGGCTCTGGGGCCAACGTCCTGACTTCC. The encoded protein is CASSSSTSGSGANVLTS.

Of note for this clonotype: A read error may account for a junction end that differs from germline. V and J are TRBV20-1 and TRBJ2-7; 10 bases fit TRBD1. The CDR3 totals 15 residues. The germline gives CDR1 DFQATT, CDR2 SNEGSKA (reference sequence). Written as DNA, the CDR3 is TGCAGTGCTAGTGACCGAGGACAGGGGGGAAACGAGGAGCACTTC. Protein product: CSASDRGQGGNEEHF.

In regard to this clonotype: A much bigger clone sits one base away, suggesting this may be a read error. The chain links TRBV20-1 to TRBJ1-2; 9 bases map to TRBD1. CDR3 size: 17 residues. V lost 2 bases to trimming and J lost 4 bases; unmatched junction nucleotides: 14. Germline lookup yields CDR1 DFQATT and CDR2 SNEGSKA (reference sequence). In nucleotides, the CDR3 is TGCAGTGCTAGACATGACGCCGGGACAGGGTTTAGCTATGGCTACACCTTC. Translated, it gives CSARHDAGTGFSYGYTF.

This clonotype was counted many times. The chain links TRBV6-5 to TRBJ1-4, with D hard to call. Trimming stripped 5 bases from V and 0 bases from J, with 16 bases between. The CDR3 runs 17 residues. The V gene's germline CDR1 is MNHEY and CDR2 SVGAGI. This chain's CDR3 is CASSKRAPDSTNEKLFF. CDR3 in DNA: TGTGCCAGCAGTAAGAGGGCGCCCGACTCAACTAATGAAAAACTGTTTTTT.

With regard to this clonotype: The junction departs from germline at one end; a sequencing error may be responsible. The V call is TRBV12-3 or TRBV12-4, the J call TRBJ2-1; D ambiguous. The CDR3 is 12 amino acids. The CDR3 here is CASSSEVNEQLF. The CDR3 nucleotides read TGTGCCAGCAGCTCCGAAGTAAATGAACAGCTCTTC.